This T cell receptor beta chain stems from a study of tumor-infiltrating lymphocytes in primary liver carcinoma. cDNA specific to TCR beta was made from 500 ng of total RNA, with a constant-region primer employed for priming. Three nested multiplex PCR rounds, a slightly modified ARM-PCR, produced the libraries for TCR beta. The two initial PCR rounds, around 11 cycles each, used TRBV1-TRBV30 forward and C-beta reverse primers. TCRdb called the multiplex PCR reads again in MiXCR, with one record for every CDR3 protein. The sample comprises 330,000 or so distinct CDR3 sequences, about two thirds of which are singletons, and approximately 5.9% rests with the top ten. Germline DNA was also extracted, while the blood RNA originated from unsorted whole blood. The germline CDR1 and CDR2 sequences are SGHAT and FQDESV (reference sequence). The CDR3 spans 17 residues. Trimming at V came to 5 bases and at J to 0 bases, leaving 12 bases not matched to a gene.

This chain connects TRBV11-1 to TRBJ1-2; TRBD1 matches at 7 bases. What was sequenced was peripheral blood. The sequence was collected from a man aged 40-49 years with primary liver carcinoma and hepatitis B virus infection. For the CDR3, the DNA is TGTGCCAGCAGCCGAACCGGGACAGTAATAGCTAACTATGGCTACACCTTC. This translates into CASSRTGTVIANYGYTF. Full variable domain (remainder filled in from reference TRBV11-1 and TRBJ1-2): EAEVAQSPRYKITEKSQAVAFWCDPISGHATLYWYRQILGQGPELLVQFQDESVVDDSQLPKDRFSAERLKGVDSTLKIQPAELGDSAMYLCASSRTGTVIANYGYTFGSGTRLTVV.